Below are 17 T cell receptor beta chains sequenced from a single sample in a study of blood T cell repertoires in COVID-19. The method was immunoSEQ multiplex PCR; TCRdb's version includes in-frame clones alone and lacks a portion of them. Of fewer than 70,000 clones detected, less than 90% appear once; the ten largest clones hold roughly 8%. Sequenced: peripheral blood. These receptors were collected from a woman in her 70s with active COVID-19.

This chain joins TRBV7-2 and TRBJ2-5, with 9 bases matching TRBD2. Losses at the gene ends were 1 base for V and 4 bases for J; bases not matched to a gene: 7. CDR1 is SGHTA, CDR2 FQGNSA, per germline. This CDR3 has 16 amino acids. The CDR3 DNA is TGTGCCAGCAGCTTAGGACTAGCGGCCTTCGGAGAGACCCAGTACTTC. It is translated as CASSLGLAAFGETQYF.

This chain uses TRBV6-7 with TRBJ2-5, with 9 bases aligning to TRBD2. TRBV6-7 has ORF status, its function being uncertain. V was pared by 9 bases and J by 5 bases, with 16 bases of the junction left unmatched. The CDR3 sequence is 16 residues long. The CDR3 region has the DNA TGTGCCAGTATCGGTCCGGCGGGAGGGTTCTGGGAGACCCAGTACTTC. Protein: CASIGPAGGFWETQYF.

V usage is TRBV27 and J usage is TRBJ2-7; D may be TRBD2 (6 bases). CDR1 is MNHEY and CDR2 is SMNVEV in the germline V gene (reference sequence). V was pared by 2 bases and J by 0 bases, with 14 bases between. This CDR3 region has 16 residues. The CDR3 nucleotides are TGTGCCAGCAGTTTAGCCAGGGAGGATTTCTCCTACGAGCAGTACTTC. As protein: CASSLAREDFSYEQYF.

This clone has only one observation. The CDR3 sequence is CSAHPGANTGELFF. The CDR3 DNA follows: TGCAGCGCCCACCCAGGGGCGAACACCGGGGAGCTGTTTTTT. The chain carries TRBV29-1 and TRBJ2-2, with D possibly TRBD1 on 6 matching bases. The V gene lost 7 bases and the J gene lost 0 bases, with 12 bases spanning the gap. CDR1 is SQVTM and CDR2 is ANQGSEA in the germline V gene. This CDR3 has 14 amino acids.

The chain uses TRBV15 and TRBJ2-7; D is undetermined. V lost 5 bases and J lost 4, with 6 bases in between. CDR3 length: 11 amino acids. The germline V gene encodes CDR1 LNHNV and CDR2 YYDKDF (reference sequence). DNA for the CDR3: TGTGCCACCAGCTACCGGTACGAGCAGTACTTC. The encoded protein is CATSYRYEQYF. The full variable domain, its missing parts supplied by reference TRBV15 and TRBJ2-7, is DAMVIQNPRYQVTQFGKPVTLSCSQTLNHNVMYWYQQKSSQAPKLLFHYYDKDFNNEADTPDNFQSRRPNTSFCFLDIRSPGLGDTAMYLCATSYRYEQYFGPGTRLTVT.

This clone was found once. This sample includes further DNA sequences coding for the same CDR3. The CDR3 loop reads CASTRQLNTEAFF. The CDR3 DNA follows: TGTGCCAGTACCCGACAGCTGAACACTGAAGCTTTCTTT. The genes are TRBV19 and TRBJ1-1; D is possibly TRBD1 (5 bases). The germline V gene has CDR1 LNHDA and CDR2 SQIVND (reference sequence). This CDR3 region has 13 residues. The V gene lost 7 bases and the J gene lost 0 bases, with 9 bases spanning the gap.

The CDR3 here is CASTNGDTQYF. CDR3 DNA sequence: TGTGCCAGCACAAACGGGGATACGCAGTATTTT. The gene calls are TRBV6-5 and TRBJ2-3; D is undetermined. V lost 7 bases and J 6 bases, leaving 8 bases between the germline ends. The CDR3 is 11 residues long. Germline-derived CDR1 and CDR2 are MNHEY and SVGAGI.

The rearrangement joins TRBV5-1 to TRBJ1-2, with 8 bases aligning to TRBD1. This CDR3 region has 14 residues. Losses at the gene ends were 0 bases for V and 2 bases for J; bases not matched to a gene: 0. Germline CDR1 is SGHRS and CDR2 is YFSETQ. CDR3 nucleotides: TGCGCCAGCAGCTTGGACAGGGGGAACTATGGCTACACCTTC. Translation gives CASSLDRGNYGYTF.

The CDR3: CASSFLGHEQYF. CDR3 nucleotide sequence: TGTGCCAGCAGCTTTTTGGGCCACGAGCAGTACTTC. The V and J genes are TRBV7-9 and TRBJ2-7; D gene ambiguous. The CDR3 totals 12 residues. From germline, CDR1 is SEHNR and CDR2 FQNEAQ (reference sequence). V was cut by 3 bases and J by 5 bases, with 8 bases left in between.

The chain uses TRBV19 and TRBJ2-1; 9 bases align to TRBD2. V lost 7 bases, J lost 3 bases, and 4 bases stayed unmatched. The length of the CDR3 is 14 residues. CDR1 and CDR2 (germline): LNHDA, SQIVND (reference sequence). The CDR3 DNA sequence: TGTGCCAGTACTAGCGGGGACTACTACAATGAGCAGTTCTTC. Residues: CASTSGDYYNEQFF.

This clone was picked up one time. This sequence joins TRBV6-6 and TRBJ1-4, with TRBD1 matching 10 bases. Germline V gene lookup returns CDR1 MNHNY and CDR2 SVGAGI (reference sequence). V was clipped by 7 bases and J by 7 bases; unmatched bases: 6. The CDR3 consists of 14 residues. The CDR3 region has the DNA TGTGCCAGCACCTGGGACAGGGGTTCTGAAAAACTGTTTTTT. As protein: CASTWDRGSEKLFF.

This clone was seen once. J is TRBJ1-1 and V is TRBV7-4; D ambiguous. CDR1 SGHVT and CDR2 SQSDAQ come from the germline V gene. V was trimmed by 2 bases and J by 4 bases, leaving 17 bases between them. CDR3 length equals 16 residues. CDR3: CASSLTYRLSSTEAFF. The CDR3, as DNA: TGTGCCAGCAGCTTAACCTACCGACTTTCTTCCACTGAAGCTTTCTTT.

The chain uses TRBV7-9 and TRBJ1-1, with a possible D match to TRBD1 (6 bases). The V end lost 5 bases, the J end lost 4 bases, and 17 bases lay between the germline ends. Looked up from germline, CDR1 is SEHNR and CDR2 is FQNEAQ (reference sequence). The CDR3 is 15 residues long. As DNA, the CDR3 is TGTGCCAGCAGCCTGAGGAAGGGGGTCGGCACTGAAGCTTTCTTT. Translated: CASSLRKGVGTEAFF.

This clone was seen more than once but under ten times. The chain couples TRBV3-1 (or the pseudogene TRBV3-2) to TRBJ1-5, with D possibly matching TRBD1 (6 bases). The CDR3 consists of 17 residues. Trimming removed 0 bases at V and 3 bases at J, with 15 bases between. CDR1 and CDR2 (germline): LGHDT, YNNKEL (reference sequence). The CDR3 DNA reads as TGTGCCAGCAGCCAAGATTTCCAACAGGGATCCAATCAGCCCCAGCATTTT. Its translation is CASSQDFQQGSNQPQHF.

The chain employs TRBV18 and TRBJ1-3, with TRBD1 as a possible D gene (6 bases). Germline V gene sequence: CDR1 KGHSH, CDR2 LQKENI. This CDR3 comprises 15 residues. The ends were cut back, 4 bases at V and 0 bases at J, with 10 bases in the middle. CDR3 nucleotides: TGTGCCAGCTCACAAGGACAGTCCTCTGGAAACACCATATATTTT. Translating gives CASSQGQSSGNTIYF.

This clone was detected once. The chain uses TRBV3-1 (or the pseudogene TRBV3-2) and TRBJ2-6, with D perhaps matching TRBD2 (7 bases). The CDR3 has 18 amino acids. The germline V gene encodes CDR1 LGHDT and CDR2 YNNKEL (reference sequence). The V and J ends lost 2 bases and 4 bases respectively, with 18 bases between them. CDR3 protein: CASSQRSGAGVGANVLTF. In DNA form, the CDR3 reads TGTGCCAGCAGCCAAAGATCGGGGGCGGGAGTGGGGGCCAACGTCCTGACTTTC.

This chain uses TRBV7-3 with TRBJ1-5; TRBD1 matches 7 bases. CDR3 length: 14 amino acids. Germline CDR1 SGHTA, CDR2 FQGTGA. With 5 bases clipped from V and 3 bases from J, the junction kept 4 bases outside the gene matches. The CDR3 loop reads CASSRGGNNQPQHF. The CDR3 region has the DNA TGTGCCAGCAGCAGAGGGGGCAACAATCAGCCCCAGCATTTT.